This entry describes one T cell receptor (beta chain). Trimming took 7 bases from V and 5 from J; bases not matched to a gene: 8. Germline assignment: CDR1 MGHDK and CDR2 SYGVNS. The CDR3 contains 15 residues. Authors' methods: Amplified reference gene primers provided the basis for estimating nucleated cell counts. TCRdb's table, derived via immunoSEQ multiplex PCR, lists solely in-frame clones and lacks some. From that table come the V and J calls and clone size; the DNA was used to work out D and trimming. The table lists roughly 100,000 clones, roughly 89% of them singletons. These data are taken from a study of blood T cell repertoires in COVID-19. On the study more broadly: The United States, Italy and Spain supplied acute and convalescent COVID-19 samples. T cells, B-cell-depleted T cells, or PBMCs provided the cDNA or gDNA that served as material.

This clonotype originated in a woman of 80 years or more in a cohort sampled during active COVID-19. The chain has TRBV25-1 and TRBJ2-7; 13 bases align to TRBD2. The sequenced sample consisted of peripheral blood. CDR3 sequence reads: CASNNPGTSGNEQYF. The CDR3 DNA reads TGTGCCAGCAACAACCCCGGGACTAGCGGGAACGAGCAGTACTTC.